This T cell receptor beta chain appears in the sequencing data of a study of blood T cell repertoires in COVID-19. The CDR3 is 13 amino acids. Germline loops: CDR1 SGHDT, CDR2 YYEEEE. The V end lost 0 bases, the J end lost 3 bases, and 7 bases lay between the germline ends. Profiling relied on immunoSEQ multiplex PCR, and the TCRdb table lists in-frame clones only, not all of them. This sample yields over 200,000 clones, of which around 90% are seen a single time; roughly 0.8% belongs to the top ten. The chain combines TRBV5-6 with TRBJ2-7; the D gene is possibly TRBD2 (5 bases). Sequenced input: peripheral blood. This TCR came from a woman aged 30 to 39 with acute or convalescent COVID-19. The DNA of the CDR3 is TGTGCCAGCAGCTTGGGGGAGTTCTACGAGCAGTACTTC. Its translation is CASSLGEFYEQYF.